This passage covers 15 T cell receptor beta chains from one sample sequenced in a study of shared T cell receptors in the human thymus. Repertoires were generated with immunoSEQ multiplex PCR, while TCRdb's copy carries only in-frame clones and drops some. The data show about 380,000 clones, roughly 94% seen once. Material: thymocytes. The receptors come from a human donor.

The chain combines TRBV5-1 with TRBJ2-7, with D perhaps being TRBD1 or TRBD2 (5 bases each). This CDR3 has 13 amino acids. The V gene lost 1 base and the J gene lost 5 bases, with 10 bases spanning the gap. CDR1 and CDR2 (germline): SGHRS, YFSETQ. CDR3 sequence (DNA): TGCGCCAGCAGCTTGATTAGGGACCACGAGCAGTACTTC. It encodes CASSLIRDHEQYF.

CDR3 region: CASSRPPGLAKETQYF. As DNA, the CDR3 is TGTGCCAGCAGCCGCCCGCCGGGACTAGCGAAGGAGACCCAGTACTTC. The rearrangement uses TRBV14 and TRBJ2-5; 10 positions match TRBD2. The V gene's germline CDR1 is SGHDN and CDR2 FVKESK. The CDR3 sequence is 16 residues long. Trimming cost V 4 bases and J 5 bases; bases outside gene matches: 10.

The chain links TRBV11-2 to TRBJ2-5; the D is unclear. Germline loops: CDR1 SGHAT, CDR2 FQNNGV. Trimming stripped 7 bases from V and 1 base from J, with 13 bases between. The CDR3 has 14 residues. Here the CDR3 DNA reads TGTGCCAGCACCCTCGATCAACTCCAAGAGACCCAGTACTTC. Protein sequence: CASTLDQLQETQYF.

This clone is a singleton in its sample. The rearrangement links TRBV19 to TRBJ2-3; TRBD2 aligns across 9 bases. CDR3 length equals 14 residues. Losses at the gene ends were 4 bases for V and 6 bases for J; bases not matched to a gene: 5. Germline CDR1 reads LNHDA; CDR2 reads SQIVND (reference sequence). The CDR3 is CASSTLAGPDTQYF. The CDR3 nucleotides read TGTGCCAGTAGTACTCTAGCGGGGCCTGATACGCAGTATTTT. The entire variable domain, with the rest obtained from reference TRBV19 and TRBJ2-3, is as follows: DGGITQSPKYLFRKEGQNVTLSCEQNLNHDAMYWYRQDPGQGLRLIYYSQIVNDFQKGDIAEGYSVSREKKESFPLTVTSAQKNPTAFYLCASSTLAGPDTQYFGPGTRLTVL.

The chain combines TRBV5-4 with TRBJ1-3; weak D call: TRBD1 (5 bases). From germline, CDR1 is SGHNT and CDR2 YYREEE (reference sequence). With 0 bases removed from V and 3 bases from J, the gap between germline ends came to 10 bases. CDR3 length: 15 amino acids. The CDR3 here is CASSLARGDGNTIYF. CDR3 bases: TGTGCCAGCAGCTTGGCCAGAGGGGATGGAAACACCATATATTTT.

V and J are TRBV27 and TRBJ2-1; no clear D. The germline V gene encodes CDR1 MNHEY and CDR2 SMNVEV (reference sequence). V dropped 3 bases and J dropped 2 bases, with 17 bases sitting between them. The CDR3 is made up of 17 amino acids. The CDR3 reads CASSLEGIGIPYNEQFF. The CDR3 bases are TGTGCCAGCAGTTTGGAAGGGATCGGTATACCCTACAATGAGCAGTTCTTC.

The rearrangement joins TRBV30 to TRBJ2-5; D could derive from TRBD1 or TRBD2 (5 bases each). Germline values: CDR1 GTSNPN, CDR2 SVGIG (reference sequence). This CDR3 region has 14 residues. Trimming took 3 bases from V and 2 from J, leaving 13 bases between them. CDR3 amino acids: CAWSSGAGQETQYF. Here the CDR3 DNA reads TGTGCCTGGAGCTCCGGGGCAGGGCAAGAGACCCAGTACTTC.

The chain uses TRBV12-2 and TRBJ2-7; whether TRBD2, the table's D call, matches the DNA was not checked. TRBV12-2 is termed a pseudogene. This CDR3 contains 17 residues. The CDR3 DNA sequence: TGTGCAAGTCGCTTAGCCTTCACCCGCCCTAGCTCCTACGAGCAGTACTTC. Amino acid sequence: CASRLAFTRPSSYEQYF.

The chain has TRBV28 and TRBJ1-5, with D possibly being TRBD1 (5 bases). Germline V gene lookup returns CDR1 MDHEN and CDR2 SYDVKM. Trimming left V 2 bases short and J 3 bases short, with 14 bases between. The CDR3 spans 16 residues. CDR3 nucleotide sequence: TGTGCCAGCAGTTTAGAGGGCGGCAGGGTCAATCAGCCCCAGCATTTT. Amino acid sequence: CASSLEGGRVNQPQHF.

The chain links TRBV19 to TRBJ2-1; TRBD2 matches 9 bases. CDR1 LNHDA and CDR2 SQIVND come from the germline V gene (reference sequence). The CDR3 runs to 15 residues. Trimming took 3 bases from V and 8 from J; bases not matched to a gene: 8. CDR3 sequence reads: CASSMIAGAVDEQFF. The CDR3 nucleotides are TGTGCCAGTAGTATGATAGCGGGAGCGGTCGATGAGCAGTTCTTC.

This chain uses TRBV28 with TRBJ2-1, with D tentatively TRBD1 or TRBD2 (5 bases each). Germline V gives CDR1 MDHEN, CDR2 SYDVKM. The CDR3 sequence is 16 residues long. V lost 2 bases and J lost 8, with 19 bases in between. For the CDR3, the DNA is TGTGCCAGCAGTTTACGTGACAGAGGGGCCGTCCATGAGCAGTTCTTC. This translates into CASSLRDRGAVHEQFF.

The genes are TRBV11-3 and TRBJ2-1; D unclear. V was clipped by 5 bases and J by 4 bases, with 12 bases between them. The CDR3 sequence is 14 residues long. Germline CDR1 is SGHNT and CDR2 is YENEEA. CDR3 in DNA: TGTGCCAGCAGCGACGGGTTACCTTACAATGAGCAGTTCTTC. Translating gives CASSDGLPYNEQFF.

The chain combines TRBV5-1 with TRBJ2-1; 10 bases fit TRBD2. The CDR3 is made up of 21 amino acids. Germline V gene data show CDR1 as SGHRS and CDR2 as YFSETQ. V lost 2 bases to trimming and J lost 6 bases; unmatched junction nucleotides: 23. CDR3 residues: CASSFGGRLVSGRALGNEQFF. Here the CDR3 DNA reads TGCGCCAGCAGCTTCGGGGGACGACTGGTCAGCGGGAGGGCCCTGGGCAATGAGCAGTTCTTC.

The rearrangement joins TRBV18 to TRBJ2-7, with D tentatively TRBD1 (5 bases). Germline V CDR1 and CDR2: KGHSH, LQKENI. This CDR3 contains 14 residues. V lost 3 bases and J 3 bases, leaving 12 bases between the germline ends. The CDR3 loop is CASSPGRQGYEQYF. The CDR3 DNA is TGTGCCAGCTCACCGGGTCGGCAGGGCTACGAGCAGTACTTC.

This clone was observed a single time. The rearrangement links TRBV9 to TRBJ2-3, with a tentative D call TRBD1 (5 bases). CDR1 is SGDLS and CDR2 is YYNGEE in the germline V gene. This CDR3 is built from 16 residues. Trimming took 0 bases from V and 2 from J, leaving 13 bases between them. CDR3 sequence reads: CASSVAVTGLTDTQYF. CDR3 in DNA: TGTGCCAGCAGCGTAGCGGTAACAGGTCTCACAGATACGCAGTATTTT.